This T cell receptor (beta chain) was found in a study of blood T cell repertoires in COVID-19. Whole-study context: Sites in the United States, Italy and Spain provided acute and convalescent COVID-19 samples. PBMCs, B-cell-depleted T cells, or T cells were the source of the cDNA or gDNA that made up the material.

Per the original methods: Amplified reference gene primers provided the basis for estimating nucleated cell counts. Profiling relied on immunoSEQ multiplex PCR, and the TCRdb table lists in-frame clones only, not all of them. The DNA gave D and trimming, while V, J and clone size come from that table. Of 100,000 to 150,000 clones in the sample, roughly 80% were seen once. CDR1 LGHDT and CDR2 YNNKEL come from the germline V gene (reference sequence). Trimming took 3 bases from V and 3 from J; bases not matched to a gene: 6. The CDR3 loop spans 15 amino acids. The receptor comes from a man in his sixties or seventies with acute or convalescent COVID-19. The sequencing sample was made of peripheral blood. The chain has TRBV3-1 (or the pseudogene TRBV3-2) and TRBJ2-5; TRBD2 agrees at 8 bases. The CDR3 bases are TGTGCCAGCAGCCAGCGGGGGGCGGAGAAAGAGACCCAGTACTTC. Its translation: CASSQRGAEKETQYF.